The clone carrying this T cell receptor (beta chain) has more than one count but fewer than ten. The antigen is undetermined. From the PCR reads, TCRdb called clonotypes with MiXCR, one entry per CDR3 protein. This repertoire shows a few hundred thousand distinct CDR3 sequences, roughly a quarter found once; its top ten account for around 0.76%. This entry belongs to a study of molecular identifiers for immune sequencing clone quantification. Study-wide results and caveats: In naive cells, clones above 20 RNA copies held under 1% of molecules, whereas in effector cells they held over 99%. Identical barcode-sharing TCR molecules could lead to underestimated sizes for highly expanded clones.

Trimming removed 5 bases at V and 2 bases at J, with 12 bases between. In germline, CDR1 is SEHNR, CDR2 FQNEAQ (reference sequence). This CDR3 is built from 14 residues. Specimen: naive CD8+ T cells from blood, with Jurkat cell RNA spiked in. Stated subset: FACS-sorted CD8+CD4-CCR7+CD45RA+ naive T cells. This sequence joins TRBV7-9 and TRBJ2-5, with a tentative D call TRBD1 (6 bases). This clonotype was obtained from a human donor in good health. Some libraries in this study had Jurkat cell RNA spiked in. CDR3 in DNA: TGTGCCAGCAGCGACCTGACAGGACAAGAGACCCAGTACTTC. This gives the protein CASSDLTGQETQYF.